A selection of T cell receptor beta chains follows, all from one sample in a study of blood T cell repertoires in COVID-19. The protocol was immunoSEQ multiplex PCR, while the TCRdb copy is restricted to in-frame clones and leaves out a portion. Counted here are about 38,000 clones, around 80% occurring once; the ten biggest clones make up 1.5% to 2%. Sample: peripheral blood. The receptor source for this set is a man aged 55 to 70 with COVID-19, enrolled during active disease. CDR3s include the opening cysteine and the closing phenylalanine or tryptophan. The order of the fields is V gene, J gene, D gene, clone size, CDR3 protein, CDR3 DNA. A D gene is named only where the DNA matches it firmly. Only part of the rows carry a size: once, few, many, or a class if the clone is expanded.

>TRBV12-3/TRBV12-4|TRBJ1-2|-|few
CASSSGEGGYTF
TGTGCCAGCAGTTCGGGGGAAGGTGGCTACACCTTC
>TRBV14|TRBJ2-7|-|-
CASSQMGLTLSYEQYF
TGTGCCAGCAGCCAGATGGGGCTGACACTCTCCTACGAGCAGTACTTC
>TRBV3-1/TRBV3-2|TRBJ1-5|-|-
CASSQGGTRPNQPQHF
TGTGCCAGCAGCCAAGGGGGGACTCGACCTAATCAGCCCCAGCATTTT
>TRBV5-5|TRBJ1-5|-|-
CASSLDLGSGSQPQHF
TGTGCCAGCAGCTTGGATTTGGGCAGCGGTTCACAGCCCCAGCATTTT
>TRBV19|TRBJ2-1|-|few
CASSIRARGNNEQFF
TGTGCCAGTAGTATAAGGGCTAGGGGTAACAATGAGCAGTTCTTC
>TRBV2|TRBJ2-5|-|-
CASSGQSETQYF
TGTGCCAGCAGTGGGCAATCAGAGACCCAGTACTTC
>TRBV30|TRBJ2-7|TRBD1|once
CAWSGQGIEQYF
TGTGCCTGGAGCGGACAGGGTATTGAGCAGTACTTC
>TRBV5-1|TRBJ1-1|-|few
CASSLAQGSTEAFF
TGCGCCAGCAGCTTGGCCCAGGGTTCCACTGAAGCTTTCTTT
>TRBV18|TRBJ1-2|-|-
CASSPLQGQGYTF
TGTGCCAGCTCACCACTGCAGGGGCAAGGCTACACCTTC
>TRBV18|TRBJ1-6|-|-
CASSPVAGDSPLHF
TGTGCCAGCTCCCCGGTGGCAGGGGATTCACCCCTCCACTTT
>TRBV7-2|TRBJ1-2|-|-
CASSPGMGGAGGYTF
TGTGCCAGCAGCCCAGGGATGGGGGGTGCGGGGGGCTACACCTTC
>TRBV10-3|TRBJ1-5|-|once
CAIRGTGLNQPQHF
TGTGCCATCAGGGGGACGGGACTCAATCAGCCCCAGCATTTT
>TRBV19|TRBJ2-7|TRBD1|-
CASSMDRRNYEQYF
TGTGCCAGTAGTATGGACAGGAGAAACTACGAGCAGTACTTC
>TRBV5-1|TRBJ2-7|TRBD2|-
CASSLDLAGEQYF
TGCGCCAGCAGCTTGGATCTAGCGGGCGAGCAGTACTTC
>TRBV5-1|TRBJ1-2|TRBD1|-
CASSLRQGGNYGYTF
TGCGCCAGCAGCTTGCGACAGGGTGGGAACTATGGCTACACCTTC
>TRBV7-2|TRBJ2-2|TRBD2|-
CASTFGGAGTGELFF
TGTGCCAGCACCTTCGGGGGGGCGGGCACCGGGGAGCTGTTTTTT
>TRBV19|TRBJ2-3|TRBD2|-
CASSRGLAGGVRGDTQYF
TGTGCCAGTTCCCGCGGACTAGCGGGAGGCGTCAGGGGAGATACGCAGTATTTT
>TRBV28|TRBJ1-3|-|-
CASSKGHSSGNTIYF
TGTGCCAGCAGTAAGGGACATAGCTCTGGAAACACCATATATTTT
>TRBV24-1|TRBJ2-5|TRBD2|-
CATSDSGTRQETQYF
TGTGCCACCAGTGATTCCGGGACTAGACAAGAGACCCAGTACTTC
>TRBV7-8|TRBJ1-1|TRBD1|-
CASSYRGPAEAFF
TGTGCCAGCAGCTACAGGGGCCCCGCTGAAGCTTTCTTT
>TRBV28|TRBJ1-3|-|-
CASTTPPGLSGNTIYF
TGTGCCAGCACCACCCCACCTGGACTCTCAGGAAACACCATATATTTT
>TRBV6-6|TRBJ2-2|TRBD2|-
CASSSLAGGYTGELFF
TGTGCCAGCAGTTCTTTAGCGGGAGGCTACACCGGGGAGCTGTTTTTT
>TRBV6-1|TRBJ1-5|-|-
CASSDRGRGENQPQHF
TGTGCCAGCAGTGATAGGGGCAGGGGTGAAAATCAGCCCCAGCATTTT
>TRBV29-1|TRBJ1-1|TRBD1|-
CSLSTGGSTEAFF
TGCAGCTTATCGACAGGGGGTAGTACTGAAGCTTTCTTT
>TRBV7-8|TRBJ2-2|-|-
CASSLISNTGELFF
TGTGCCAGCAGCTTAATCTCGAACACCGGGGAGCTGTTTTTT
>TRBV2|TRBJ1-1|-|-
CASSEWEEAFF
TGTGCCAGCAGTGAATGGGAGGAAGCTTTCTTT
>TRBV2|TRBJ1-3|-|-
CASSAGQSGNTIYF
TGTGCCAGCAGCGCCGGACAGTCTGGAAACACCATATATTTT
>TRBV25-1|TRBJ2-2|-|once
CASSEQSGRPGELFF
TGTGCCAGCAGTGAACAGAGCGGGCGCCCCGGGGAGCTGTTTTTT
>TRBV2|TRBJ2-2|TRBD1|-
CASRPPGQGEVGELFF
TGTGCCAGCAGGCCCCCGGGACAGGGGGAAGTCGGGGAGCTGTTTTTT
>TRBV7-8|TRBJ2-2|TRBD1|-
CASSGQGGTGELFF
TGTGCCAGCAGCGGACAGGGAGGCACCGGGGAGCTGTTTTTT
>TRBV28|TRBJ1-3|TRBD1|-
CASNLDRPGNTIYF
TGTGCCAGCAATTTGGACAGGCCCGGAAACACCATATATTTT
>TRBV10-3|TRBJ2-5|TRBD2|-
CAIGLAEQETQYF
TGTGCCATAGGACTAGCGGAGCAAGAGACCCAGTACTTC
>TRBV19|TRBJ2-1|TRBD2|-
CASMGLAGRAISYNEQFF
TGTGCCAGTATGGGACTAGCGGGGCGCGCTATTTCCTACAATGAGCAGTTCTTC
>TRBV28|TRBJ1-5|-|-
CASTGNNQPQHF
TGTGCCAGCACCGGGAACAATCAGCCCCAGCATTTT
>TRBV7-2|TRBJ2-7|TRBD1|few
CASTRVGGQGTYEQYF
TGTGCCAGCACACGGGTAGGGGGACAGGGCACCTACGAGCAGTACTTC
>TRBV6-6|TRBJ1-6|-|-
CASSQVGFNSPLHF
TGTGCCAGCAGCCAGGTTGGGTTTAATTCACCCCTCCACTTT
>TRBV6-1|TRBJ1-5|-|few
CASSAGVDSNQPQHF
TGTGCCAGCAGTGCAGGGGTCGATAGCAATCAGCCCCAGCATTTT
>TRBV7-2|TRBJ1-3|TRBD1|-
CASSFPTGGHGNTIYF
TGTGCCAGCAGCTTCCCGACAGGGGGACATGGAAACACCATATATTTT
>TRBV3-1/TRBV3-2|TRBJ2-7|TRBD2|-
CASSQRLAAFYEQYF
TGTGCCAGCAGCCAGAGACTAGCGGCCTTTTACGAGCAGTACTTC
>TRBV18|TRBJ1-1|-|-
CASSPRLGAQGTEAFF
TGTGCCAGCTCACCCCGACTGGGGGCCCAGGGCACTGAAGCTTTCTTT
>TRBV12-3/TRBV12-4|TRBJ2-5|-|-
CASRDLQGGTQYF
TGTGCCAGCAGGGACCTTCAGGGAGGGACCCAGTACTTC
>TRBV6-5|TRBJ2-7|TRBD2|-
CASSYSIAGAYEQYF
TGTGCCAGCAGTTACTCCATAGCGGGAGCGTACGAGCAGTACTTC